A single T cell receptor (beta chain) is shown here with its context. Its matching antigen is unknown. These data belong to a study of T cell repertoires in cytomegalovirus infection. Background on the study: It can be stated that public TCR beta signatures indicated CMV infection as well as a matching HLA type. Findings and limits, study-wide: Clonotypes of TCR beta that were HLA-C-restricted and CMV-specific dominated the ex vivo response. Cumulative frequency (of public TCR beta family members) identified carriers of CMV plus the relevant HLA.

CDR3 length equals 17 residues. V shed 5 bases and J 4 bases; nucleotides not matched to a gene: 8. CDR1 is MNHEY, CDR2 SMNVEV, per germline (reference sequence). TCRdb re-called the reads with MiXCR, one entry per CDR3 protein. Of more than 650,000 distinct CDR3 sequences in the sample, approximately 40% were seen once. Sample: PBMCs. This chain connects TRBV27 to TRBJ2-2; 12 bases align to TRBD1. The sequence came from a human donor in good health (CMV status not recorded). Some clones in this sample may be carry-over from other donors' samples. CDR3 region: CASSTNRDRGRTGELFF. CDR3 nucleotides: TGTGCCAGCAGTACTAACCGGGACAGGGGGCGCACCGGGGAGCTGTTTTTT.